This T cell receptor (beta chain) stems from a study of response to subunit inactivated influenza vaccine. Points from the study as a whole: Each seasonal influenza vaccination, the authors suggested, recruits few new T cells.

The sample holds a few counts of this clonotype. Its target is unknown. Each CDR3 protein is one row after TCRdb ran MiXCR on the RT-PCR reads. Among some 850,000 distinct CDR3 sequences listed, around 18% were seen once. This CDR3 is 17 amino acids long. Trimming took 1 base from V and 0 from J, leaving 10 bases between them. The germline CDR1 and CDR2 sequences are MGHDK and SYGVNS. This specimen consisted of PBMCs from blood, obtained 5 to 6 days after vaccination. The chain carries TRBV25-1 and TRBJ1-6; D is ambiguous. This receptor was obtained from a man aged 50-59 years who received an inactivated influenza vaccine. CDR3 residues: CASSESTVISYNSPLHF. CDR3 DNA: TGTGCCAGCAGTGAATCCACCGTTATCTCCTATAATTCACCCCTCCACTTT.